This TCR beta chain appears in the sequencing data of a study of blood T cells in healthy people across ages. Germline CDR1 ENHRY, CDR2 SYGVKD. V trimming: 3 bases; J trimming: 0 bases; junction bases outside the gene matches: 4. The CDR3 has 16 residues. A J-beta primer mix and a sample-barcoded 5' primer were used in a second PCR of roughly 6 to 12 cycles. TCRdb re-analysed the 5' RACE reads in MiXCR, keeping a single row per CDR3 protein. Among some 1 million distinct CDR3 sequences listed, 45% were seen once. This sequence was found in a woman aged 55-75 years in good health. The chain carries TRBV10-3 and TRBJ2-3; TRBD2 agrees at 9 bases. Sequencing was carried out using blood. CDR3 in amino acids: CAISDLAGASTDTQYF. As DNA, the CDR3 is TGTGCCATCAGTGACTTAGCGGGAGCGAGCACAGATACGCAGTATTTT.